This entry features one T cell receptor beta chain sequence. Its antigen is not known. Some clones are missing from TCRdb's copy, which holds only in-frame ones; the method was immunoSEQ multiplex PCR. This table holds 40,000 to 55,000 clones, approximately 90% found once. This specimen comes from a study of PD-L1 blockade in urothelial cancer. The V and J ends lost 4 bases and 4 bases, in that order; junction bases with no gene match: 5. Germline lookup yields CDR1 SGDLS and CDR2 YYNGEE. The CDR3 is 14 residues long. Regarding time point: peripheral blood 6 weeks after treatment start. Overall study findings and caveats: Better survival was predicted by below-median pretreatment blood TCR clonality.

The V gene is TRBV9, the J gene TRBJ2-5; TRBD1 aligns across 9 bases. The specimen was PBMCs, collected around atezolizumab (anti-PD-L1) treatment. The source is a man in his fifties or sixties with urothelial cancer. CDR3 in amino acids: CASSKTGGGETQYF. The CDR3 nucleotides are TGTGCCAGCAGCAAAACAGGGGGCGGAGAGACCCAGTACTTC.